The 32 T cell receptor beta chains below all came from one sample that was sequenced in a study of PD-1 blockade in mismatch repair-deficient tumors. Data came from immunoSEQ multiplex PCR; TCRdb stores just in-frame clones and leaves some out. The sample includes about 120,000 clones, roughly 80% seen only once; the top ten take 4% to 6%. Sequencing used peripheral blood, obtained 60 weeks after starting pembrolizumab. These receptors were collected from an adult with mismatch repair-deficient cancer.

This clone was seen more than once but under ten times. The CDR3 spells CASSLQTRQGDGYTF. Written as DNA, the CDR3 is TGTGCCAGCAGCTTACAGACCCGGCAGGGGGACGGCTACACCTTC. The chain recombines TRBV7-2 with TRBJ1-2, with TRBD1 matching over 7 bases. Germline CDR1 SGHTA, CDR2 FQGNSA. This CDR3 contains 15 residues. V was pared by 2 bases and J by 8 bases, with 11 bases of the junction left unmatched.

This chain links TRBV9 with TRBJ2-1, with 8 bases aligning to TRBD2. Looked up from germline, CDR1 is SGDLS and CDR2 is YYNGEE. Unmatched junction bases numbered 8, after V lost 8 bases and J lost 7 bases. The CDR3 length is 13 residues. DNA for the CDR3: TGTGCCAGTGGCGGGAGGACGGGGAATGAGCAGTTCTTC. Its translation is CASGGRTGNEQFF.

V is TRBV7-2 and J is TRBJ2-1; either TRBD1 or TRBD2 may fit D (5 bases each). The CDR3 runs 12 residues. Germline CDR1 SGHTA, CDR2 FQGNSA. The V and J ends lost 0 bases and 12 bases respectively, with 9 bases between them. CDR3 amino acids: CASSLAAGGQFF. CDR3 nucleotide sequence: TGTGCCAGCAGCTTAGCGGCTGGGGGGCAGTTCTTC.

This chain uses TRBV9 with TRBJ2-1; the match to TRBD2 covers 9 bases. V lost 3 bases and J lost 3; bases outside the gene matches: 4. The length of the CDR3 is 15 residues. CDR1 and CDR2 (germline): SGDLS, YYNGEE. The CDR3 reads CASSDSGSIYNEQFF. In nucleotides, the CDR3 is TGTGCCAGCAGCGATAGCGGGAGTATCTACAATGAGCAGTTCTTC.

The chain carries TRBV7-9 and TRBJ1-1; D unclear. Germline V gives CDR1 SEHNR, CDR2 FQNEAQ (reference sequence). The length of the CDR3 is 14 residues. V was clipped by 1 base and J by 5 bases, with 11 bases between them. CDR3 amino acids: CASSLVRGVTEAFF. In nucleotides, the CDR3 is TGTGCCAGCAGCTTAGTGCGCGGGGTGACTGAAGCTTTCTTT. The whole variable domain, filled in from reference TRBV7-9 and TRBJ1-1, reads DTGVSQNPRHKITKRGQNVTFRCDPISEHNRLYWYRQTLGQGPEFLTYFQNEAQLEKSRLLSDRFSAERPKGSFSTLEIQRTEQGDSAMYLCASSLVRGVTEAFFGQGTRLTVV.

CDR3 amino acids: CAISEPEWEQFF. The CDR3 DNA reads as TGTGCCATCAGTGAGCCTGAGTGGGAGCAGTTCTTC. This rearrangement joins TRBV10-3 to TRBJ2-1; D remains ambiguous. The ends were cut back, 2 bases at V and 10 bases at J, with 9 bases in the middle. Per the germline V gene, CDR1 is ENHRY and CDR2 is SYGVKD. CDR3 length: 12 residues.

This chain links TRBV7-2 with TRBJ2-7; TRBD2 agrees at 12 bases. Germline CDR1 SGHTA, CDR2 FQGNSA. This CDR3 has 15 amino acids. Germline trimming cut 6 bases from V and 5 bases from J; bases unmatched to any gene: 8. The CDR3: CASSPRLAGADEQYF. The CDR3 region has the DNA TGTGCCAGCAGTCCCCGACTAGCGGGAGCCGACGAGCAGTACTTC.

The CDR3 protein is CAWSARHADTQYF. The CDR3 coding sequence is TGTGCCTGGAGTGCCCGCCACGCAGATACGCAGTATTTT. The chain combines TRBV30 with TRBJ2-3; D gene ambiguous. The germline V gene encodes CDR1 GTSNPN and CDR2 SVGIG (reference sequence). The CDR3 contains 13 residues. Trimming left V 1 base short and J 4 bases short, with 9 bases between.

The CDR3 DNA reads TGTGCCACTACTGCCGGGACGGAAAACTATGGCTACACCTTC. It specifies CATTAGTENYGYTF. This chain links TRBV2 with TRBJ1-2; possibly TRBD1 for D (5 bases). The V gene's germline CDR1 is SNHLY and CDR2 FYNNEI. The CDR3 length is 14 residues. Trimming stripped 10 bases from V and 2 bases from J, with 17 bases between. The entire variable domain, with the rest obtained from reference TRBV2 and TRBJ1-2, is as follows: EPEVTQTPSHQVTQMGQEVILRCVPISNHLYFYWYRQILGQKVEFLVSFYNNEISEKSEIFDDQFSVERPDGSNFTLKIRSTKLEDSAMYFCATTAGTENYGYTFGSGTRLTVV.

This chain joins TRBV21-1 and TRBJ2-7; the listed D gene, TRBD1, was not tested against the DNA. TRBV21-1 is marked as a pseudogene. The CDR3 contains 14 residues. The DNA for the CDR3 is TGTGCCAGCAGCAAAGAGGGGACAGGGTTTGGGCAGTACTTC. Its translation: CASSKEGTGFGQYF.

This clone was recorded at least ten times. The rearrangement links TRBV29-1 to TRBJ1-5; maybe TRBD1 (5 bases). Germline CDR1 SQVTM, CDR2 ANQGSEA. V was cut by 6 bases and J by 4 bases, with 22 bases left in between. The CDR3 runs to 16 residues. In nucleotides, the CDR3 is TGCAGCGTCGCTCTCCCGGGTGGGGGTCGAAATCAGCCCCAGCATTTT. Translated: CSVALPGGGRNQPQHF. Looking up the rest from reference TRBV29-1 and TRBJ1-5 gives the full variable domain: SAVISQKPSRDICQRGTSLTIQCQVDSQVTMMFWYRQQPGQSLTLIATANQGSEATYESGFVIDKFPISRPNLTFSTLTVSNMSPEDSSIYLCSVALPGGGRNQPQHFGDGTRLSIL.

This clone was seen a handful of times. CDR3 nucleotides: TGTGCCAGCAGTTTCGGGGGGCTGAGCACTGAAGCTTTCTTT. Translating gives CASSFGGLSTEAFF. The chain joins TRBV28 to TRBJ1-1; a weak D match, TRBD1 (6 bases). The length of the CDR3 is 14 residues. Germline V CDR1 and CDR2: MDHEN, SYDVKM. V was cut by 3 bases and J by 4 bases, with 12 bases left in between.

V is TRBV27 and J is TRBJ1-5; no clear D gene. CDR3 length equals 16 residues. From germline, CDR1 is MNHEY and CDR2 SMNVEV (reference sequence). V gave up 0 bases and J gave up 4 bases, with 13 bases separating them. In DNA, the CDR3 is TGTGCCAGCAGTTTATCCCCGAATATCCATAATCAGCCCCAGCATTTT. Protein: CASSLSPNIHNQPQHF.

This chain connects TRBV2 to TRBJ2-3, with D perhaps matching TRBD1 (5 bases). The germline V gene has CDR1 SNHLY and CDR2 FYNNEI. The CDR3 is 16 amino acids. V lost 3 bases to trimming and J lost 0 bases, with 13 bases between them. This chain's CDR3 is CASSDPQGTSTDTQYF. In DNA, the CDR3 is TGTGCCAGCAGTGACCCGCAGGGCACTAGCACAGATACGCAGTATTTT.

V usage is TRBV29-1 and J usage is TRBJ1-1, with D maybe TRBD1 (5 bases). Looked up from germline, CDR1 is SQVTM and CDR2 is ANQGSEA. The CDR3 is 13 amino acids. Between the trimmed V and J ends, which lost 6 bases and 3 bases, there was a span of 14 bases. The CDR3 spells CSVAGTTDTEAFF. CDR3 nucleotides: TGCAGCGTGGCCGGGACGACGGACACTGAAGCTTTCTTT.

The chain carries TRBV19 and TRBJ2-7; TRBD2 might be the D (5 bases). Germline CDR1 and CDR2: LNHDA and SQIVND (reference sequence). Trimming took 7 bases from V and 0 from J, leaving 13 bases between them. The CDR3 runs 14 residues. The CDR3: CASTPTGSSYEQYF. CDR3 bases: TGTGCCAGTACACCAACGGGGAGCTCCTACGAGCAGTACTTC.

The chain couples TRBV11-3 to TRBJ1-2; 7 nucleotides agree with TRBD1. Germline CDR1 is SGHNT and CDR2 is YENEEA. The V and J ends lost 2 bases and 8 bases, in that order; junction bases with no gene match: 8. The CDR3 totals 14 residues. CDR3 in amino acids: CASSLTTGVGGYTF. In nucleotides, the CDR3 is TGTGCCAGCAGCTTAACTACAGGGGTTGGGGGCTACACCTTC.

Only a few counts were recorded for this clone. The V and J genes are TRBV27 and TRBJ2-2; 10 bases are a match to TRBD1. CDR1 is MNHEY, CDR2 SMNVEV, per germline (reference sequence). Trimming took 4 bases from V and 4 from J; bases not matched to a gene: 6. The CDR3 contains 16 residues. CDR3 DNA: TGTGCCAGCAGTTGGACAGGGGGGCAGGGCACCGGGGAGCTGTTTTTT. This translates into CASSWTGGQGTGELFF.

This chain links TRBV4-1 with TRBJ1-1, with no clear D. Looked up from germline, CDR1 is MGHRA and CDR2 is YSYEKL. The CDR3 extends over 14 amino acids. The V and J ends lost 4 bases and 1 base respectively, with 10 bases between them. The chain's CDR3 is CASSRVGENTEAFF. The CDR3 bases are TGCGCCAGCAGCCGAGTAGGCGAGAACACTGAAGCTTTCTTT.

CDR3 residues: CASSYSDGNTIYF. CDR3 nucleotides: TGTGCCAGCAGTTACTCGGATGGAAACACCATATATTTT. The rearrangement links TRBV6-6 to TRBJ1-3; D is undetermined. CDR3 length equals 13 residues. The V end was cut by 0 bases, the J end by 3 bases, with 3 bases between. Germline CDR1 MNHNY, CDR2 SVGAGI (reference sequence).

This chain connects TRBV9 to TRBJ2-2; a weak D match, TRBD2 (6 bases). CDR1 is SGDLS, CDR2 YYNGEE, per germline. CDR3 size: 15 residues. V lost 3 bases, J lost 2 bases, and 11 bases lay in between. The CDR3 DNA follows: TGTGCCAGCAGCGGCAGACTAGAAAACACCGGGGAGCTGTTTTTT. This codes for CASSGRLENTGELFF.

V and J are TRBV2 and TRBJ1-2; the D gene is possibly TRBD1 (5 bases). Germline V CDR1 and CDR2: SNHLY, FYNNEI. CDR3 length: 16 residues. The ends were cut back, 1 base at V and 5 bases at J, with 17 bases in the middle. This CDR3 is CASSEDRGVLWYGYTF. CDR3 DNA: TGTGCCAGCAGTGAAGACCGGGGGGTGTTATGGTATGGCTACACCTTC.

The genes are TRBV10-1 and TRBJ2-2; TRBD1 aligns across 8 bases. The CDR3 consists of 17 residues. Germline loops: CDR1 WNHNN, CDR2 SYGVQD (reference sequence). With 2 bases clipped from V and 2 bases from J, the junction kept 7 bases outside the gene matches. The CDR3 nucleotides are TGCGCCAGCAGTGAGCGTGGACAGGGCCACAACACCGGGGAGCTGTTTTTT. It is translated as CASSERGQGHNTGELFF.

This clone was detected once. This chain links TRBV4-2 with TRBJ2-1, with 7 bases fitting TRBD1. CDR1 is LGHNA and CDR2 is YNFKEQ in the germline V gene. Unmatched junction bases numbered 4, after V lost 2 bases and J lost 9 bases. This CDR3 contains 13 residues. CDR3 loop: CASSQSRDSEQFF. The CDR3 DNA sequence: TGTGCCAGCAGCCAATCCCGGGACAGTGAGCAGTTCTTC.

This clone came up a few times. Written as DNA, the CDR3 is TGTGCCAGCAGTGCCTCGACAGGGCGCAACGAGCAGTACTTC. Its translation: CASSASTGRNEQYF. The chain employs TRBV9 and TRBJ2-7, with 7 bases identical to TRBD1. Germline trimming cut 5 bases from V and 5 bases from J; bases unmatched to any gene: 10. In germline, CDR1 is SGDLS, CDR2 YYNGEE. The CDR3 extends over 14 amino acids.

In its sample, this clone was seen a few times. This rearrangement joins TRBV29-1 to TRBJ2-7; the match to TRBD1 covers 8 bases. Germline V lookup: CDR1 SQVTM, CDR2 ANQGSEA. Trimming took 5 bases from V and 2 from J; bases not matched to a gene: 5. CDR3 length: 13 amino acids. CDR3: CSVPGQGTYEQYF. In nucleotides, the CDR3 is TGCAGCGTTCCTGGACAGGGAACCTACGAGCAGTACTTC.

The chain has TRBV7-9 and TRBJ2-5; D tentatively reads TRBD1 or TRBD2 (5 bases each). The CDR3 length is 14 residues. V lost 5 bases and J lost 1, with 11 bases in between. In germline, CDR1 is SEHNR, CDR2 FQNEAQ (reference sequence). The CDR3 region is CASSIFGTQETQYF. CDR3 bases: TGTGCCAGCAGCATATTCGGGACCCAAGAGACCCAGTACTTC.

This chain links TRBV10-3 with TRBJ1-1; 7 bases match TRBD1. Germline CDR1 and CDR2: ENHRY and SYGVKD. V lost 4 bases to trimming and J lost 5 bases; unmatched junction nucleotides: 7. This CDR3 comprises 14 residues. Here the CDR3 DNA reads TGTGCCATCAGTGTTGGGCAGGGGGGGACTGAAGCTTTCTTT. As protein: CAISVGQGGTEAFF.

The V call is TRBV19, the J call TRBJ2-7; 9 bases align to TRBD1. The V gene's germline CDR1 is LNHDA and CDR2 SQIVND (reference sequence). This CDR3 has 12 residues. J lost 4 bases, V lost 7 bases, and 2 bases had no gene match. CDR3 in DNA: TGTGCCAGTACCGGACAGGGGTACGAGCAGTACTTC. The encoded protein is CASTGQGYEQYF.

As concerns this clone: Distinct nucleotide sequences in the sample also encode this CDR3. The chain carries TRBV7-9 and TRBJ2-7; D is undetermined. Germline-derived CDR1 and CDR2 are SEHNR and FQNEAQ (reference sequence). The CDR3 length is 12 residues. Trimming removed 1 base from V and 7 bases from J, with 8 bases in between. The CDR3 DNA sequence: TGTGCCAGCAGCTTAGACGGCAGAGAGCAGTACTTC. Protein sequence: CASSLDGREQYF. Full variable domain (outside the CDR3, taken from reference TRBV7-9 and TRBJ2-7): DTGVSQNPRHKITKRGQNVTFRCDPISEHNRLYWYRQTLGQGPEFLTYFQNEAQLEKSRLLSDRFSAERPKGSFSTLEIQRTEQGDSAMYLCASSLDGREQYFGPGTRLTVT.

This clone was seen more than once but under ten times. The J gene is TRBJ2-7, the V gene TRBV6-1; D perhaps matches TRBD1 (6 bases). Germline V gives CDR1 MNHNS, CDR2 SASEGT. The V end was cut by 7 bases, the J end by 0 bases, with 13 bases between. CDR3 length: 14 residues. The CDR3 region has the DNA TGTGCCAGCAAAAGAGACAGGTCCTCCTACGAGCAGTACTTC. Translating gives CASKRDRSSYEQYF.

CDR3 residues: CASSQIAGGLQFF. The CDR3 nucleotides are TGTGCCAGCAGCCAAATCGCGGGAGGGCTTCAGTTCTTC. This chain connects TRBV7-3 to TRBJ2-1; 9 nucleotides agree with TRBD2. Germline CDR1 is SGHTA and CDR2 is FQGTGA. Trimming at V came to 5 bases and at J to 13 bases, leaving 9 bases not matched to a gene. CDR3 length equals 13 residues.